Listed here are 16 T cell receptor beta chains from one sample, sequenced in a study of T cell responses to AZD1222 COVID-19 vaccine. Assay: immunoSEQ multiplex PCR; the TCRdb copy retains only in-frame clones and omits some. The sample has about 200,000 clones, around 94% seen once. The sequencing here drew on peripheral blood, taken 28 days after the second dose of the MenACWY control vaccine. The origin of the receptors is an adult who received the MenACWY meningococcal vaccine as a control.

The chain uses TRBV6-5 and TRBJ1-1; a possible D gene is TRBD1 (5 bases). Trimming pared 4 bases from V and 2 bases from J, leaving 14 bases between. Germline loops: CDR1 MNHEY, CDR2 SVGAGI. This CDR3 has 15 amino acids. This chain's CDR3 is CASSFLQDFNTEAFF. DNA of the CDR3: TGTGCCAGCAGTTTCTTACAGGATTTTAACACTGAAGCTTTCTTT.

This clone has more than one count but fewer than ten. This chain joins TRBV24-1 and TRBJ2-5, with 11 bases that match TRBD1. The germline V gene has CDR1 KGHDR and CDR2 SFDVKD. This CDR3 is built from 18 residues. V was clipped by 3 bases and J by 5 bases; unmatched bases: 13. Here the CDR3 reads CATSDEGQGAFLSETQYF. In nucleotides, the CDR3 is TGTGCCACCAGTGATGAAGGACAGGGGGCTTTTCTTTCGGAGACCCAGTACTTC.

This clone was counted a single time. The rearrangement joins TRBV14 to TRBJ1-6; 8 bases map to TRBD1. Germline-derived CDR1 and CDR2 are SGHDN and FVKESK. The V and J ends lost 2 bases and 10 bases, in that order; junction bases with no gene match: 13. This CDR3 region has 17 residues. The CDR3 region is CASSQFRARGQGSPLHF. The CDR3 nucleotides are TGTGCCAGCAGCCAATTCCGGGCCAGGGGGCAGGGATCACCCCTCCACTTT.

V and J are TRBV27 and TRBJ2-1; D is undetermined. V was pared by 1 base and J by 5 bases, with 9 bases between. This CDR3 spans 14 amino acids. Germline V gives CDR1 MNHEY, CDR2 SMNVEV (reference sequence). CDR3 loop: CASSLFRAHNEQFF. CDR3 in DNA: TGTGCCAGCAGTTTATTTCGAGCCCACAATGAGCAGTTCTTC.

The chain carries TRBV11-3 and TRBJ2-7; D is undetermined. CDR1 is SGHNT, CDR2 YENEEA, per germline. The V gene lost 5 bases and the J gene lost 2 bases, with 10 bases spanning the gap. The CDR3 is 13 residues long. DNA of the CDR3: TGTGCCAGCAGCCATCCGGGTCCCTACGAGCAGTACTTC. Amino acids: CASSHPGPYEQYF. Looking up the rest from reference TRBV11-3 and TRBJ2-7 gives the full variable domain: EAGVVQSPRYKIIEKKQPVAFWCNPISGHNTLYWYLQNLGQGPELLIRYENEEAVDDSQLPKDRFSAERLKGVDSTLKIQPAELGDSAVYLCASSHPGPYEQYFGPGTRLTVT.

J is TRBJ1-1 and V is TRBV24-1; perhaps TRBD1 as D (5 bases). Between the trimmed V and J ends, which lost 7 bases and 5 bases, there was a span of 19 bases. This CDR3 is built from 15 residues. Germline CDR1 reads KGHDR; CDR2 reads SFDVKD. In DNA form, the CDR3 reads TGTGCCACCAGGAGGACGGGGGGATCTCGGACTGAAGCTTTCTTT. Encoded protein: CATRRTGGSRTEAFF.

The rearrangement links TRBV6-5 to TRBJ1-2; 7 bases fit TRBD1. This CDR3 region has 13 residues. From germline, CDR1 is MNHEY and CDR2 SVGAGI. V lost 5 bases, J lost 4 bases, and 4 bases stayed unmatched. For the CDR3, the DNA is TGTGCCAGCAGTCGCGGGACAGCCTATGGCTACACCTTC. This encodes CASSRGTAYGYTF.

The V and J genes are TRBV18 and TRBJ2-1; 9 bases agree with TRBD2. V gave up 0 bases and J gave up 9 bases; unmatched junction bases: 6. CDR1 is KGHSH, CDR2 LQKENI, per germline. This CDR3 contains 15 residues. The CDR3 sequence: CASSPPWLAGREQFF. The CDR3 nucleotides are TGTGCCAGCTCACCACCGTGGCTAGCGGGACGTGAGCAGTTCTTC.

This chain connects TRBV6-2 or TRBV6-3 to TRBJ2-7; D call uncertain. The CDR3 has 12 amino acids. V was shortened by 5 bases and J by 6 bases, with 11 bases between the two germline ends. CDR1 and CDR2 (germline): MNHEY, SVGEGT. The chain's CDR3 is CASSLDGPEQYF. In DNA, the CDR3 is TGTGCCAGCAGTCTGGACGGCCCCGAGCAGTACTTC.

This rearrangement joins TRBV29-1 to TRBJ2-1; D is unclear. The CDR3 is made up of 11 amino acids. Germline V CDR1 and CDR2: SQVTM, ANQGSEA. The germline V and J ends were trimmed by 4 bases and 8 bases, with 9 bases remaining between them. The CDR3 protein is CSVVLPDEQFF. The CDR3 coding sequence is TGCAGCGTTGTCCTTCCGGATGAGCAGTTCTTC.

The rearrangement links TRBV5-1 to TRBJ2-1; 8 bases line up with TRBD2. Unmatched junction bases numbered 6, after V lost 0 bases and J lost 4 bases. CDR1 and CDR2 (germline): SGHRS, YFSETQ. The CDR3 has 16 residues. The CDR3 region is CASSLGPAGAYNEQFF. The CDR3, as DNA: TGCGCCAGCAGCTTGGGACCAGCGGGAGCGTACAATGAGCAGTTCTTC.

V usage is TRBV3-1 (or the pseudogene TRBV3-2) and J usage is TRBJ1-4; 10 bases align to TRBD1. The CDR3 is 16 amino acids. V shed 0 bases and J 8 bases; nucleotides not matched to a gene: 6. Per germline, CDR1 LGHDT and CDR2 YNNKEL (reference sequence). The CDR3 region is CASSQDPGTGEEKLFF. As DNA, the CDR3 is TGTGCCAGCAGCCAAGACCCCGGGACAGGGGAGGAAAAACTGTTTTTT.

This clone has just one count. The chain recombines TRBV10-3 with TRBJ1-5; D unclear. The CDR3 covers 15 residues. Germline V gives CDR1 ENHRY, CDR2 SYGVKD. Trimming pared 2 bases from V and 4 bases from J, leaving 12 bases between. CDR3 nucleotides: TGTGCCATCAGTGAGGCAGTCGAGGGAAATCAGCCCCAGCATTTT. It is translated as CAISEAVEGNQPQHF.

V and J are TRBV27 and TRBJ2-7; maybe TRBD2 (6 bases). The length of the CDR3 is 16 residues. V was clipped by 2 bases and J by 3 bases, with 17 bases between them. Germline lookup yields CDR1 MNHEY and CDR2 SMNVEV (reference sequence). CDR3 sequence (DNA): TGTGCCAGCAGTTTAAGGTCTCGGACTAAGGACTACGAGCAGTACTTC. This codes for CASSLRSRTKDYEQYF.

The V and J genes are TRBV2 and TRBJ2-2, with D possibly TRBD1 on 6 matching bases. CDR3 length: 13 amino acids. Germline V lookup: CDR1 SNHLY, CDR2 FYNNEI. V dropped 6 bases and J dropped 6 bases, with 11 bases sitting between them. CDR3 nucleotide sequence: TGTGCCAGCAGGGACAGTTCGGCCGGGGAGCTGTTTTTT. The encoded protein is CASRDSSAGELFF.

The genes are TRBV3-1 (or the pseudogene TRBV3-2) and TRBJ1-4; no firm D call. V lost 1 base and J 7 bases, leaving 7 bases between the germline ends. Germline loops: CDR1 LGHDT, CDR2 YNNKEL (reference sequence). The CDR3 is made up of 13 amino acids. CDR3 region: CASSQGGGEKLFF. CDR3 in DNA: TGTGCCAGCAGCCAAGGGGGAGGTGAAAAACTGTTTTTT.